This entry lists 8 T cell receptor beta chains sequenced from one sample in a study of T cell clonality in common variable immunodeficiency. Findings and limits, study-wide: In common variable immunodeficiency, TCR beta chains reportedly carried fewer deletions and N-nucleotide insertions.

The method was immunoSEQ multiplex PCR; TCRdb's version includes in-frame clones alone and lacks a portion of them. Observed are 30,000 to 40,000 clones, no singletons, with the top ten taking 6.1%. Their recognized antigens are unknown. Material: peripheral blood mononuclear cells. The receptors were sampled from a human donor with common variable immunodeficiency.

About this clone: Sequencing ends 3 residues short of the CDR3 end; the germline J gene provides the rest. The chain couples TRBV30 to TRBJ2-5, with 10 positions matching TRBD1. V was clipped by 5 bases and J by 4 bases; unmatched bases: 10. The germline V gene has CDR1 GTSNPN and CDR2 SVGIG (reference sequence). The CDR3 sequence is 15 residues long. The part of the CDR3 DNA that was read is TGTGCCTGGGGTCCCGGGACAGGGGTTGTAGAGACC. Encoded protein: CAWGPGTGVVET. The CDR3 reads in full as CAWGPGTGVVETQYF.

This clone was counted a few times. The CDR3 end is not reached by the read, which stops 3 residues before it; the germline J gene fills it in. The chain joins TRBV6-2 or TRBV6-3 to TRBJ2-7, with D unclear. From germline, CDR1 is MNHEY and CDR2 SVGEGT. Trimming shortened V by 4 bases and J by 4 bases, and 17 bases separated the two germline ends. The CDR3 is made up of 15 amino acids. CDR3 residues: CASSSPPRLEYEQYF. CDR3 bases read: TGTGCCAGCAGTTCGCCTCCTAGACTTGAATACGAG.

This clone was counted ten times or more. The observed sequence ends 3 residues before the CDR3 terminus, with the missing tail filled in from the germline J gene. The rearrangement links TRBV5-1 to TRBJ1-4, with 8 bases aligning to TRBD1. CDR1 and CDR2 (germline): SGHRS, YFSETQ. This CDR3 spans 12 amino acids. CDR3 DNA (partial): TGCGCCAGCGAGGACAGGGAGGCGGAA. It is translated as CASEDREAE. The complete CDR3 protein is CASEDREAELFF.

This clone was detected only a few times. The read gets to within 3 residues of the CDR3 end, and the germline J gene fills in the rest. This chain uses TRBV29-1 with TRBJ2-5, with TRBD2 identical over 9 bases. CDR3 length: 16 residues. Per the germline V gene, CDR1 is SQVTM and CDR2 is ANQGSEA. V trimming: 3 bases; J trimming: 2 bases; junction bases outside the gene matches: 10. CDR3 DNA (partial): TGCAGCGTTGACTATTTGTCTAGCGGGGCGCAAGAGACC. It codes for CSVDYLSSGAQET. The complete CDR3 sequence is CSVDYLSSGAQETQYF.

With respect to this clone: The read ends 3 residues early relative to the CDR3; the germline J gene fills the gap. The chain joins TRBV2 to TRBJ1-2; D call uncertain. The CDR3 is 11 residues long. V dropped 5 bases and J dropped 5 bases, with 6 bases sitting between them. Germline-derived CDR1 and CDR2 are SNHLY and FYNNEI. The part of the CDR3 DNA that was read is TGTGCCAGCAGTCCTCTATATGGC. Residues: CASSPLYG. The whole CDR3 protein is CASSPLYGYTF.

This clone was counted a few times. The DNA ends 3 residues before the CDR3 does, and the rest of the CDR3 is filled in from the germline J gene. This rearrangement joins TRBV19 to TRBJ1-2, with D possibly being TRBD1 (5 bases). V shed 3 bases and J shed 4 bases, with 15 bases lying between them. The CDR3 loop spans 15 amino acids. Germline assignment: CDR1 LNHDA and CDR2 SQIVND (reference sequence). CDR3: CASSIGTGEIYGYTF. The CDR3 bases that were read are TGTGCCAGTAGTATCGGCACGGGGGAAATCTATGGC.

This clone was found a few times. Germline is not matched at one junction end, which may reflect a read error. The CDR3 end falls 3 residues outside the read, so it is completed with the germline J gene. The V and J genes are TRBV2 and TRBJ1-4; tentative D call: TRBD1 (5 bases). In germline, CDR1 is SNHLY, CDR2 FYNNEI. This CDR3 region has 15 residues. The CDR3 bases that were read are TGTGCCAGCAGTGAAGGCCCAGGGACTAAGGAAAAA. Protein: CASSEGPGTKEK. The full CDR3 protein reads CASSEGPGTKEKLFF. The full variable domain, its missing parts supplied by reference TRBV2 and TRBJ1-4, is EPEVTQTPSHQVTQMGQEVILRCVPISNHLYFYWYRQILGQKVEFLVSFYNNEISEKSEIFDDQFSVERPDGSNFTLKIRSTKLEDSAMYFCASSEGPGTKEKLFFGSGTQLSVL.

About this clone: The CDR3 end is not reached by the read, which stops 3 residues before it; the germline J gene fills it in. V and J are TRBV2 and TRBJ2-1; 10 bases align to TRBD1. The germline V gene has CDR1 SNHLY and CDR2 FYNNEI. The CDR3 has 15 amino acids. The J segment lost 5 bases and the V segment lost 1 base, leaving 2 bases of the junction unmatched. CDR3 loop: CASSEGTGGDNEQFF. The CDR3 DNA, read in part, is TGTGCCAGCAGTGAAGGGACAGGGGGGGACAATGAG.